Each of the 25 T cell receptor beta chains below was sequenced from the same sample in a study of blood T cell repertoires in COVID-19. The repertoire was sequenced with immunoSEQ multiplex PCR; TCRdb's copy has only in-frame clones and lacks some. This table holds about 220,000 clones, roughly 85% found once. The source material was peripheral blood. These receptors were collected from a woman of 80 years or more with acute or convalescent COVID-19.

The J gene is TRBJ2-3, the V gene TRBV29-1; 7 bases match TRBD2. Per germline, CDR1 SQVTM and CDR2 ANQGSEA. There are 13 residues in the CDR3. With 7 bases clipped from V and 2 bases from J, the junction kept 6 bases outside the gene matches. CDR3 nucleotide sequence: TGCAGCGGGGGAGGGGAATACACAGATACGCAGTATTTT. Translating it yields CSGGGEYTDTQYF.

The chain combines TRBV2 with TRBJ1-1, with TRBD1 as a possible D gene (5 bases). Germline V lookup: CDR1 SNHLY, CDR2 FYNNEI. The length of the CDR3 is 15 residues. Trimming removed 7 bases from V and 1 base from J, with 16 bases in between. The CDR3 reads CASNGGSGGNTEAFF. In nucleotides, the CDR3 is TGTGCCAGCAACGGGGGGAGCGGGGGGAACACTGAAGCTTTCTTT.

V and J are TRBV6-1 and TRBJ2-5, with TRBD2 as a possible D gene (6 bases). Trimming took 0 bases from V and 5 from J, leaving 10 bases between them. Germline assignment: CDR1 MNHNS and CDR2 SASEGT. The CDR3 consists of 14 residues. The CDR3 reads CASSEAGGVETQYF. CDR3 bases: TGTGCCAGCAGTGAAGCTGGCGGGGTGGAGACCCAGTACTTC.

CDR3 DNA: TGTGCCACCAGTGAGCCCCTGAGTGATACGCAGTATTTT. It specifies CATSEPLSDTQYF. This chain connects TRBV24-1 to TRBJ2-3, with no clear D. The CDR3 is 13 residues long. The V gene lost 4 bases and the J gene lost 6 bases, with 10 bases spanning the gap. Germline V CDR1 and CDR2: KGHDR, SFDVKD.

This clone was found a few times. J is TRBJ2-7 and V is TRBV6-2 or TRBV6-3, with TRBD1 matching 7 bases. Germline loops: CDR1 MNHEY, CDR2 SVGEGT. The CDR3 length is 15 residues. The trim removed 0 bases at V and 3 bases at J, leaving 5 bases unmatched. The CDR3 nucleotides are TGTGCCAGCAGTTACTCGATAGGACAGGTCTACGAGCAGTACTTC. This sequence encodes CASSYSIGQVYEQYF.

The chain is built from TRBV19 and TRBJ1-2, with 9 bases matching TRBD1. After removal of 6 bases from V and 5 bases from J, the junction contained 13 bases not matched to a gene. The CDR3 sequence is 16 residues long. Germline V gene lookup returns CDR1 LNHDA and CDR2 SQIVND (reference sequence). For the CDR3, the DNA is TGTGCCAGTAGCCGACCCCTCGGGACAGGGTTTTATGGCTACACCTTC. This sequence encodes CASSRPLGTGFYGYTF.

The gene calls are TRBV20-1 and TRBJ1-5; 7 bases align to TRBD1. Trimming cost V 3 bases and J 3 bases; bases outside gene matches: 5. The CDR3 sequence is 14 residues long. The V gene's germline CDR1 is DFQATT and CDR2 SNEGSKA (reference sequence). CDR3 DNA sequence: TGCAGTGCTAGTCGTCAGGGGGTCAATCAGCCCCAGCATTTT. This sequence encodes CSASRQGVNQPQHF.

The chain couples TRBV11-1 to TRBJ1-6; D gene uncertain. V lost 7 bases and J 0 bases, leaving 10 bases between the germline ends. CDR1 and CDR2 (germline): SGHAT, FQDESV (reference sequence). The CDR3 has 15 amino acids. The CDR3 region is CASKAGNSYNSPLHF. The CDR3 DNA reads TGTGCCAGCAAGGCAGGCAACTCCTATAATTCACCCCTCCACTTT.

The sample holds a few counts of this clone. The chain joins TRBV6-1 to TRBJ2-3; 11 bases map to TRBD1. With V trimmed by 1 base and J by 4 bases, 7 bases remained unmatched. The CDR3 consists of 17 residues. Germline lookup yields CDR1 MNHNS and CDR2 SASEGT. CDR3 bases: TGTGCCAGCAGTGAAGACCCGGGACAGGGGGTCGCAGATACGCAGTATTTT. Translating gives CASSEDPGQGVADTQYF.

CDR3 protein: CASSLPGRGAPLHF. CDR3 in DNA: TGTGCCAGCAGCCTCCCTGGACGGGGGGCACCCCTCCACTTT. The chain employs TRBV3-1 (or the pseudogene TRBV3-2) and TRBJ1-6; D may be TRBD1 (5 bases). The CDR3 runs to 14 residues. V was pared by 4 bases and J by 11 bases, with 15 bases between. The V gene's germline CDR1 is LGHDT and CDR2 YNNKEL (reference sequence).

This rearrangement joins TRBV25-1 to TRBJ2-1; possible D gene TRBD1, 7 bases. Germline lookup yields CDR1 MGHDK and CDR2 SYGVNS. Between the trimmed V and J ends, which lost 2 bases and 5 bases, there was a span of 13 bases. CDR3 length equals 15 residues. CDR3 residues: CASSERQGEDNEQFF. CDR3 DNA sequence: TGTGCCAGCAGTGAAAGGCAGGGGGAGGACAATGAGCAGTTCTTC.

This clone came up many times. J is TRBJ2-7 and V is TRBV2, with D possibly being TRBD2 (6 bases). Trimming stripped 3 bases from V and 1 base from J, with 13 bases between. In germline, CDR1 is SNHLY, CDR2 FYNNEI. This CDR3 region has 15 residues. CDR3 bases: TGTGCCAGCAGTGAGTCTGGGGGGAAATCCTACGAGCAGTACTTC. This encodes CASSESGGKSYEQYF.

This clone appeared a single time. The J gene is TRBJ2-3, the V gene TRBV14; weak D call: TRBD1 (5 bases). V gave up 0 bases and J gave up 2 bases, with 15 bases separating them. Germline assignment: CDR1 SGHDN and CDR2 FVKESK. This CDR3 is built from 17 residues. Written as DNA, the CDR3 is TGTGCCAGCAGCCAAGATCTGGGGCTTTTGAACACAGATACGCAGTATTTT. Protein product: CASSQDLGLLNTDTQYF.

V is TRBV24-1 and J is TRBJ1-2; 7 positions agree with TRBD1. Germline V gene lookup returns CDR1 KGHDR and CDR2 SFDVKD. There are 15 residues in the CDR3. Trimming took 5 bases from V and 2 from J; bases not matched to a gene: 7. DNA for the CDR3: TGTGCCACCAGTGCCCCCGGACAGGTGAACTATGGCTACACCTTC. Its protein is CATSAPGQVNYGYTF.

The V call is TRBV15, the J call TRBJ1-2; D perhaps matches TRBD1 (6 bases). Trimming cost V 0 bases and J 13 bases, with 18 bases left between them. The CDR3 sequence is 14 residues long. Germline V gene lookup returns CDR1 LNHNV and CDR2 YYDKDF (reference sequence). CDR3 residues: CATSRDRQGYLGTF. Written as DNA, the CDR3 is TGTGCCACCAGCAGAGATCGGCAGGGGTATTTGGGCACCTTC.

V usage is TRBV10-3 and J usage is TRBJ1-2, with a possible D match to TRBD1 (6 bases). Trimming removed 2 bases from V and 8 bases from J, with 15 bases in between. Germline V gives CDR1 ENHRY, CDR2 SYGVKD. The CDR3 extends over 14 amino acids. The CDR3 is CAISETKGGVGYTF. In DNA form, the CDR3 reads TGTGCCATCAGTGAGACTAAGGGGGGGGTCGGCTACACCTTC.

The CDR3, as DNA: TGTGCCATCAGTAGTCTACGGAATGAGCAGTTCTTC. Translation: CAISSLRNEQFF. The chain carries TRBV10-3 and TRBJ2-1; D is ambiguous. V was cut by 5 bases and J by 7 bases, with 9 bases left in between. This CDR3 region has 12 residues. Germline loops: CDR1 ENHRY, CDR2 SYGVKD.

CDR3 amino acids: CASSLGEVTEKLFF. In DNA, the CDR3 is TGTGCCAGCAGCTTAGGGGAGGTGACTGAAAAACTGTTTTTT. The chain has TRBV5-8 and TRBJ1-4, with TRBD1 as a possible D gene (5 bases). The germline V gene encodes CDR1 SGHTS and CDR2 YDEGEE. The CDR3 is 14 residues long. V was shortened by 2 bases and J by 7 bases, with 12 bases between the two germline ends. The variable domain in full, completed from reference TRBV5-8 and TRBJ1-4, reads EAGVTQSPTHLIKTRGQQATLRCSPISGHTSVYWYQQALGLGLQFLLWYDEGEERNRGNFPPRFSGRQFPNYSSELNVNALELEDSALYLCASSLGEVTEKLFFGSGTQLSVL.

The rearrangement joins TRBV24-1 to TRBJ2-1, with 9 bases matching TRBD2. Germline lookup yields CDR1 KGHDR and CDR2 SFDVKD. After removal of 0 bases from V and 6 bases from J, the junction contained 5 bases not matched to a gene. This CDR3 is 16 amino acids long. The DNA of the CDR3 is TGTGCCACCAGTGATTTGAGCGGGGGGAAAGGCAATGAGCAGTTCTTC. Residues: CATSDLSGGKGNEQFF.

The J gene is TRBJ1-2, the V gene TRBV6-5; 9 bases agree with TRBD1. The germline V gene encodes CDR1 MNHEY and CDR2 SVGAGI. The CDR3 runs 15 residues. Trimming cost V 4 bases and J 8 bases; bases outside gene matches: 11. CDR3 residues: CASSSWTGAVGGYTF. The CDR3, as DNA: TGTGCCAGCAGTTCCTGGACAGGGGCCGTAGGCGGCTACACCTTC.

This chain's CDR3 is CAISALPSGEAGTDTQYF. The CDR3 coding sequence is TGTGCCATCAGTGCCCTACCTAGCGGGGAAGCAGGCACAGATACGCAGTATTTT. The chain employs TRBV10-3 and TRBJ2-3; the match to TRBD2 covers 9 bases. This CDR3 is built from 18 residues. With V trimmed by 4 bases and J by 1 base, 12 bases remained unmatched. Germline V gene data show CDR1 as ENHRY and CDR2 as SYGVKD.

V usage is TRBV23-1 and J usage is TRBJ1-1; 8 bases align to TRBD1. TRBV23-1 is known as an ORF, though its function is uncertain. The CDR3 covers 19 residues. The ends lost 4 bases at V and 0 bases at J; junction bases unmatched: 16. CDR3: CASSPTTGAGLVMNTEAFF. Here the CDR3 DNA reads TGCGCCAGCAGTCCAACGACAGGGGCCGGGTTGGTCATGAACACTGAAGCTTTCTTT.

The chain joins TRBV2 to TRBJ1-3; TRBD1 matches at 9 bases. Germline lookup yields CDR1 SNHLY and CDR2 FYNNEI. This CDR3 spans 14 amino acids. V was pared by 9 bases and J by 2 bases, with 5 bases of the junction left unmatched. DNA for the CDR3: TGTGCCAGTCTCCGGGACAGGGCTGGAAACACCATATATTTT. It encodes CASLRDRAGNTIYF.

The chain joins TRBV5-1 to TRBJ2-5, with a tentative D call TRBD1 (5 bases). Per the germline V gene, CDR1 is SGHRS and CDR2 is YFSETQ. V lost 2 bases, J lost 5 bases, and 10 bases lay in between. The CDR3 consists of 13 residues. The chain's CDR3 is CASSLGDVETQYF. The CDR3 bases are TGCGCCAGCAGCTTAGGGGATGTGGAGACCCAGTACTTC.

This clone turned up a few times. The CDR3 here is CASSQEDQGSPGANVLTF. In DNA form, the CDR3 reads TGTGCCAGCAGCCAAGAAGACCAGGGCTCACCCGGGGCCAACGTCCTGACTTTC. The chain uses TRBV3-1 (or the pseudogene TRBV3-2) and TRBJ2-6; D may be TRBD1 (5 bases). CDR1 LGHDT and CDR2 YNNKEL come from the germline V gene (reference sequence). V lost 0 bases to trimming and J lost 4 bases, with 16 bases between them. The CDR3 spans 18 residues.